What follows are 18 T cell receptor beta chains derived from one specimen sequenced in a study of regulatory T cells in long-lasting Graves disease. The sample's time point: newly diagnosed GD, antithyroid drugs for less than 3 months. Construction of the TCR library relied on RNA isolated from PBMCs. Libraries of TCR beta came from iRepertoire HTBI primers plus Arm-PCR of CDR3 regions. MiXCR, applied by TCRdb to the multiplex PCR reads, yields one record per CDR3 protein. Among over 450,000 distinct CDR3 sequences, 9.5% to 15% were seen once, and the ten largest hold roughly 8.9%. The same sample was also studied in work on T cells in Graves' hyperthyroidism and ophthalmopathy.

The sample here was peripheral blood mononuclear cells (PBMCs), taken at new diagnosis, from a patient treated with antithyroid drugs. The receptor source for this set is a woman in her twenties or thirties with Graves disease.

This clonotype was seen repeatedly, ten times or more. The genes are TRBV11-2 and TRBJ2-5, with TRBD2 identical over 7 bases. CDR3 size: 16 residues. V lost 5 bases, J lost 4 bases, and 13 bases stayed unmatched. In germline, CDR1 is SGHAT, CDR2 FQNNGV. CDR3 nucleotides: TGTGCCAGCAGCCTAACCACGGGGGGAGTAGGAGAGACCCAGTACTTC. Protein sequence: CASSLTTGGVGETQYF. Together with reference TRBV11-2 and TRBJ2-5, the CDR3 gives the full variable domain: EAGVAQSPRYKIIEKRQSVAFWCNPISGHATLYWYQQILGQGPKLLIQFQNNGVVDDSQLPKDRFSAERLKGVDSTLKIQPAKLEDSAVYLCASSLTTGGVGETQYFGPGTRLLVL.

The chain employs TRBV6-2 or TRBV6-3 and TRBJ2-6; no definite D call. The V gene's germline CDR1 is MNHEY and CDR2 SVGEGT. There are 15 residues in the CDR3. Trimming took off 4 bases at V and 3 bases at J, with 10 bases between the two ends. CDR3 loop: CASSLAASGANVLTF. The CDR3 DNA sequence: TGTGCCAGCAGTTTAGCCGCGAGTGGGGCCAACGTCCTGACTTTC.

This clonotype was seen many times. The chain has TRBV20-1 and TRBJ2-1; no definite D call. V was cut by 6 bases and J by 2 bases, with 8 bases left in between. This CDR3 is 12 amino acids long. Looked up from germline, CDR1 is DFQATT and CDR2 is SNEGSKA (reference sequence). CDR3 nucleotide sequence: TGCAGTGCCGACGGCGCCTACAATGAGCAGTTCTTC. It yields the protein CSADGAYNEQFF.

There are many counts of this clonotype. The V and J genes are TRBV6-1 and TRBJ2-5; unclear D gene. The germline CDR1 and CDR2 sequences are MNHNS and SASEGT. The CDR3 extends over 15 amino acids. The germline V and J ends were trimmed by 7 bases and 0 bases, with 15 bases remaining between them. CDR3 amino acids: CASTQSRGDQETQYF. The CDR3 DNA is TGTGCCAGCACCCAAAGCAGAGGAGACCAAGAGACCCAGTACTTC.

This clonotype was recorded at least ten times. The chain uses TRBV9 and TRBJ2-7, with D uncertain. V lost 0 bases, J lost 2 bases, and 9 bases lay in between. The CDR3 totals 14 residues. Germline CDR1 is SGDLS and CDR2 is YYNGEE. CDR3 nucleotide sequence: TGTGCCAGCAGCGTAGGAGGTGACACCTACGAGCAGTACTTC. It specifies CASSVGGDTYEQYF.

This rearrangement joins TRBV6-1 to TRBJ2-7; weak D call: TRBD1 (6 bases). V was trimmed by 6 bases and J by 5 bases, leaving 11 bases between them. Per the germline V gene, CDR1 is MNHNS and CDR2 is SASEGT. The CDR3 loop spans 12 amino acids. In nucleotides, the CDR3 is TGTGCCAGCAGCCCAGGGGCGCACGAGCAGTACTTC. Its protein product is CASSPGAHEQYF.

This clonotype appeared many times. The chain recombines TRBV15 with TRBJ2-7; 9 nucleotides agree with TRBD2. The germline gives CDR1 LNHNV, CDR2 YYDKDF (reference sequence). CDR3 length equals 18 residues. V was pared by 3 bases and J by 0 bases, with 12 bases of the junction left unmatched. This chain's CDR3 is CATSSVGLAGSSSYEQYF. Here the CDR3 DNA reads TGTGCCACCAGCAGTGTCGGGCTAGCGGGGTCGAGCTCCTACGAGCAGTACTTC.

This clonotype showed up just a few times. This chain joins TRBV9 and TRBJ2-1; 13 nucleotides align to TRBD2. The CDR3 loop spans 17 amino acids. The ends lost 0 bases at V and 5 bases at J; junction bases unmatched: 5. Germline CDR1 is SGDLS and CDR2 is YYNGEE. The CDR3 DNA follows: TGTGCCAGCAGCGTAGGGACTAGCGGGAGTCCCCACAATGAGCAGTTCTTC. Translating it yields CASSVGTSGSPHNEQFF. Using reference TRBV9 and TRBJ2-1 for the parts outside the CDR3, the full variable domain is DSGVTQTPKHLITATGQRVTLRCSPRSGDLSVYWYQQSLDQGLQFLIQYYNGEERAKGNILERFSAQQFPDLHSELNLSSLELGDSALYFCASSVGTSGSPHNEQFFGPGTRLTVL.

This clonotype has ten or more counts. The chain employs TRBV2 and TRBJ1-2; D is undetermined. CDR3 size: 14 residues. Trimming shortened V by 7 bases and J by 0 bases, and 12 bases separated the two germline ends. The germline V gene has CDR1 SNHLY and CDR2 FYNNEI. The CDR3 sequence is CASIKGTSNYGYTF. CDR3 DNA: TGTGCCAGCATCAAGGGAACTTCTAACTATGGCTACACCTTC.

CDR3: CASSQTFLDSNYGYTF. As DNA, the CDR3 is TGTGCCAGCAGCCAAACTTTCCTAGACTCTAACTATGGCTACACCTTC. The chain is built from TRBV4-2 and TRBJ1-2; D not certain. Germline loops: CDR1 LGHNA, CDR2 YNFKEQ. V was shortened by 2 bases and J by 0 bases, with 13 bases between the two germline ends. The CDR3 consists of 16 residues.

CDR3 nucleotides: TGTGCCAGCAGTTTCGGACTAGCGGGAGTCAATGAGCAGTTCTTC. It encodes CASSFGLAGVNEQFF. The V call is TRBV7-9, the J call TRBJ2-1, with 13 bases matching TRBD2. J gave up 6 bases and V 6 bases, and 5 bases lay outside the gene matches. Germline values: CDR1 SEHNR, CDR2 FQNEAQ (reference sequence). The CDR3 has 15 residues.

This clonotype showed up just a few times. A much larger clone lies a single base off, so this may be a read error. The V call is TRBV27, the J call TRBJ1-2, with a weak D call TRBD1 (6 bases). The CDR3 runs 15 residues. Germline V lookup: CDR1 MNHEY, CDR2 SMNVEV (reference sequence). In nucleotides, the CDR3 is TGTGCCGGCAGTTCCGGGACATCACCTCGTGGCGGCTACACCTTC. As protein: CAGSSGTSPRGGYTF.

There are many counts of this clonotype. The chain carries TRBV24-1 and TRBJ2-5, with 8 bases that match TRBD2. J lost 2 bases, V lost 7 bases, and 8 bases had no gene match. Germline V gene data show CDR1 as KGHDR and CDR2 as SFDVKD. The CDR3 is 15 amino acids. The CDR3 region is CATSPRGGVQETQYF. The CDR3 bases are TGTGCCACCAGCCCTCGGGGGGGCGTTCAAGAGACCCAGTACTTC.

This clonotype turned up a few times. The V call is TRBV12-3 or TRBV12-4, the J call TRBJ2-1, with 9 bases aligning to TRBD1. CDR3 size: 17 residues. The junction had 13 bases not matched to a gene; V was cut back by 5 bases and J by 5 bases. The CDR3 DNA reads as TGTGCCAGCAGTGGAACCCGAACAGGGGGCGCCGACAATGAGCAGTTCTTC. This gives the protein CASSGTRTGGADNEQFF.

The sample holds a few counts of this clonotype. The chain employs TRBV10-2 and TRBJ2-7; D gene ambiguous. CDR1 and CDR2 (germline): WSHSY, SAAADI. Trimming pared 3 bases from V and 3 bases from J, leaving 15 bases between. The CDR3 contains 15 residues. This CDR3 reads CASSDPPVGRYEQYF. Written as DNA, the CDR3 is TGCGCCAGCAGTGACCCGCCGGTCGGACGCTACGAGCAGTACTTC.

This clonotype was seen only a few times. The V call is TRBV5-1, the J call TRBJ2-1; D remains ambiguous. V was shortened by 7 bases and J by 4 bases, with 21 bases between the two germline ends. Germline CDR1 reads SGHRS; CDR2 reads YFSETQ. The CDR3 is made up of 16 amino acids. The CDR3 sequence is CASQTRPGPTYNEQFF. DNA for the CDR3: TGCGCCAGCCAAACGAGGCCCGGCCCGACGTACAATGAGCAGTTCTTC.

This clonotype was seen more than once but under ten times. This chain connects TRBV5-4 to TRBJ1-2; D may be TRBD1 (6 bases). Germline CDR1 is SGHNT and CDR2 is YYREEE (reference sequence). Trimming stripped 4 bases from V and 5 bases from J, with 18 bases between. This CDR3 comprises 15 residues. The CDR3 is CASSPDGGRPYGYTF. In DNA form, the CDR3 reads TGTGCCAGCAGCCCGGACGGGGGGCGCCCGTATGGCTACACCTTC.

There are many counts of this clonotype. This CDR3 is CASSPLSGRVYYGYTF. DNA of the CDR3: TGTGCCAGCAGCCCACTCTCGGGCCGAGTCTACTATGGCTACACCTTC. The chain links TRBV11-2 to TRBJ1-2, with unresolved D. There are 16 residues in the CDR3. Germline values: CDR1 SGHAT, CDR2 FQNNGV. The V gene lost 5 bases and the J gene lost 3 bases, with 19 bases spanning the gap.